A selection of T cell receptor beta chains follows, all from one sample in a study of identical twins. TCRdb re-called the 5' RACE reads with MiXCR, one entry per CDR3 protein. Altogether 430,000 or so distinct CDR3 sequences are present, 20% to 25% being singletons, with the ten largest covering around 3%. In addition, the sample was reused for a study of T cells expressing NK-cell markers.

The sample was CD4+ T cells sorted from blood. Every receptor here comes from a woman aged 18-35 years in good health. Each CDR3 is given with its conserved first and last residue. D genes are given only for firm matches. Expanded clones get a size class; other rows say once, few or many, or leave the size out.

j_call d_call v_call clone_size cdr3_aa cdr3_nt
TRBJ2-1 TRBD2 TRBV9 few CASSFSGGYYNEQFF TGTGCCAGCAGCTTCAGCGGGGGGTACTACAATGAGCAGTTCTTC
TRBJ2-3 . TRBV20-1 . CSARTTGDTQYF TGCAGTGCTAGGACCACAGGAGATACGCAGTATTTT
TRBJ1-1 . TRBV3-1 few CASSQGSGGDTEAFF TGTGCCAGCAGCCAAGGCAGCGGGGGGGACACTGAAGCTTTCTTT
TRBJ1-6 . TRBV5-1 few CASSLLDRDNSPLHF TGCGCCAGCAGCCTCCTGGACAGAGATAATTCACCCCTCCACTTT
TRBJ2-7 TRBD2 TRBV20-1 . CSARFSSGNTYEQYF TGCAGTGCTAGATTCTCTAGCGGCAACACCTACGAGCAGTACTTC
TRBJ2-2 TRBD2 TRBV5-1 few CASSFLTSGSPGELFF TGCGCCAGCAGCTTCCTGACTAGCGGGAGTCCCGGGGAGCTGTTTTTT
TRBJ2-7 . TRBV12-3/TRBV12-4 . CASSRLQYEQYF TGTGCCAGCAGTCGTTTACAATACGAGCAGTACTTC
TRBJ2-7 . TRBV4-3 . CASSQVHGSSYEQYF TGCGCCAGCAGCCAAGTGCACGGGAGCTCCTACGAGCAGTACTTC
TRBJ1-5 . TRBV10-3 . CAISGTDQPQHF TGTGCCATCAGTGGTACAGATCAGCCCCAGCATTTT
TRBJ2-7 . TRBV20-1 . CSAITRSSEQYF TGCAGTGCTATTACTAGGTCGAGCGAGCAGTACTTC
TRBJ2-7 . TRBV6-5 . CASSSVGGSYEQYF TGTGCCAGCAGTTCCGTTGGCGGGTCCTACGAGCAGTACTTC
TRBJ2-7 TRBD1 TRBV18 few CASSQSRQGYEQYF TGTGCCAGCTCTCAGTCGAGACAGGGCTACGAGCAGTACTTC
TRBJ2-7 . TRBV20-1 . CSARRQGPEQYF TGCAGTGCTAGGAGGCAAGGACCCGAGCAGTACTTC
TRBJ2-5 . TRBV20-1 few CSAVSTAGETQYF TGCAGTGCTGTCTCGACCGCGGGGGAGACCCAGTACTTC
TRBJ2-7 . TRBV30 . CAWSFSVSYEQYF TGTGCCTGGAGTTTCTCGGTCTCCTACGAGCAGTACTTC
TRBJ1-1 . TRBV12-3/TRBV12-4 . CASRPQGLGTEAFF TGTGCCAGCCGACCCCAGGGGCTTGGGACTGAAGCTTTCTTT
TRBJ2-1 . TRBV24-1 . CATSDSTSLGLSNEQFF TGTGCCACCAGTGATTCGACGTCCCTTGGACTATCGAATGAGCAGTTCTTC
TRBJ2-3 . TRBV12-3/TRBV12-4 . CASSLHLTDTQYF TGTGCCAGCAGTTTGCATCTCACAGATACGCAGTATTTT
TRBJ1-2 . TRBV2 few CASSVERGKYGYTF TGTGCCAGCAGTGTGGAGAGAGGCAAGTATGGCTACACCTTC
TRBJ2-2 . TRBV12-3/TRBV12-4 . CASRRAGLLNTGELFF TGTGCCAGCAGAAGGGCCGGCCTCTTGAACACCGGGGAGCTGTTTTTT
TRBJ2-3 TRBD2 TRBV5-1 few CASSLEGTSGSTDTQYF TGCGCCAGCAGCTTGGAGGGGACTAGCGGTAGCACAGATACGCAGTATTTT
TRBJ1-1 TRBD1 TRBV29-1 few CSANRGYTEAFF TGCAGCGCCAACAGGGGGTACACTGAAGCTTTCTTT
TRBJ2-2 TRBD1 TRBV7-2 few CASSFRDRDTGELFF TGTGCCAGCAGCTTCCGGGACAGGGACACCGGGGAGCTGTTTTTT
TRBJ2-7 . TRBV4-3 . CASSGLSDGFPYEQYF TGCGCCAGCAGTGGGCTCAGCGACGGGTTCCCCTACGAGCAGTACTTC
TRBJ2-2 . TRBV29-1 . CSVDAQGGNTGELFF TGCAGCGTTGATGCACAGGGAGGGAACACCGGGGAGCTGTTTTTT